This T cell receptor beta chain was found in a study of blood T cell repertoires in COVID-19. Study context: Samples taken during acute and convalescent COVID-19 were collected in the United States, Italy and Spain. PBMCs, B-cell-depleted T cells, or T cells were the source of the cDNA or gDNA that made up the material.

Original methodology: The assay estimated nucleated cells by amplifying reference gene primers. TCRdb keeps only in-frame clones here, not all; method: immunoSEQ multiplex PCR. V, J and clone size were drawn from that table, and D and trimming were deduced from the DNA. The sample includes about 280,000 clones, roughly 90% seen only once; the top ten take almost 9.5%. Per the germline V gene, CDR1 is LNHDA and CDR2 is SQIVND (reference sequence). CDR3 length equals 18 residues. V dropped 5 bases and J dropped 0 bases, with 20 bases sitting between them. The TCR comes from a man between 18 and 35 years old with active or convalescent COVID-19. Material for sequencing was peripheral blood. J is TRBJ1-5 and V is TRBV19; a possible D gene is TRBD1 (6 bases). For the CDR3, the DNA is TGTGCCAGTAGTCCGGGACACCGTCTTTACCGTAGCAATCAGCCCCAGCATTTT. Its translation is CASSPGHRLYRSNQPQHF.